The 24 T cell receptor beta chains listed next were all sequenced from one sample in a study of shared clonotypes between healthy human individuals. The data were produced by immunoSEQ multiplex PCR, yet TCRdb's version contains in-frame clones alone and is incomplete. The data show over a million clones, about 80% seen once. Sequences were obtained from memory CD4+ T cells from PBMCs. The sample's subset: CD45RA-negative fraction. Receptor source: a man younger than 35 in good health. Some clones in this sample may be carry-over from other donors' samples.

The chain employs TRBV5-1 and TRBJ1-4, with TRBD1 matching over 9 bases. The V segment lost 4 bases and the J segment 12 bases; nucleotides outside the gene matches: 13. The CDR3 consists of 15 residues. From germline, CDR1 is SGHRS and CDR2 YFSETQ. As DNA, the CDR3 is TGCGCCAGCAGCGCGCCGGACAGGGGTGACTTAGAACTGTTTTTT. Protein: CASSAPDRGDLELFF.

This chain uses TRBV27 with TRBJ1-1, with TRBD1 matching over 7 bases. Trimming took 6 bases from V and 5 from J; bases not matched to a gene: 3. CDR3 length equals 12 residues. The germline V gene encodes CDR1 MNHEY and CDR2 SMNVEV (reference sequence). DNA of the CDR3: TGTGCCAGCAGAGGACAGGCAACTGAAGCTTTCTTT. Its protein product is CASRGQATEAFF.

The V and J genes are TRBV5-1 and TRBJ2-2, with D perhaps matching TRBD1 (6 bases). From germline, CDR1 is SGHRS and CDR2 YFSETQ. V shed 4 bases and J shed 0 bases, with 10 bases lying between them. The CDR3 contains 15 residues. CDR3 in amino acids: CASSTGQPNTGELFF. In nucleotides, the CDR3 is TGCGCCAGCAGCACCGGACAGCCGAACACCGGGGAGCTGTTTTTT.

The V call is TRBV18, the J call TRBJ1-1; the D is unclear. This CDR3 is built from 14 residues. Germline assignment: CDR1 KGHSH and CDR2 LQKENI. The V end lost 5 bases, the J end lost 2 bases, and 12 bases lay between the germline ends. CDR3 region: CASSSFPLNTEAFF. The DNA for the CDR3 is TGTGCCAGCTCAAGTTTCCCGCTAAACACTGAAGCTTTCTTT.

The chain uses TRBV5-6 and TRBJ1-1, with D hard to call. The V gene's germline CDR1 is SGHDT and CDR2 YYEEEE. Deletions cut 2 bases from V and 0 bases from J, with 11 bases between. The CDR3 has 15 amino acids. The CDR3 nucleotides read TGTGCCAGCAGCTTAAGGGCCGCTATGAACACTGAAGCTTTCTTT. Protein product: CASSLRAAMNTEAFF.

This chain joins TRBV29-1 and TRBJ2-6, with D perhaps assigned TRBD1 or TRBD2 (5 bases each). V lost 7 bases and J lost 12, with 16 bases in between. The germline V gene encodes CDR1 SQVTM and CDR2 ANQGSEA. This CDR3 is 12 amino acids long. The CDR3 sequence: CSASRDVSVLTF. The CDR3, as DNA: TGCAGCGCTAGCAGGGACGTATCCGTCCTGACTTTC.

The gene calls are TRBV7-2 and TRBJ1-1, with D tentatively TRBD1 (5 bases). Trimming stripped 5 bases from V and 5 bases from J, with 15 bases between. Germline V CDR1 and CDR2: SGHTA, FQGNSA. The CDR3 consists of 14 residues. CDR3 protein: CASSPTRGGTEAFF. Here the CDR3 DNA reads TGTGCCAGCAGCCCCACCCGGGGGGGTACTGAAGCTTTCTTT.

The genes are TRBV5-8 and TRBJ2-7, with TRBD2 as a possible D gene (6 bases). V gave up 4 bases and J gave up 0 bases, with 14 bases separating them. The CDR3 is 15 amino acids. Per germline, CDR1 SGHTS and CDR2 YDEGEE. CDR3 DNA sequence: TGTGCCAGCAGCCCCATAGCGGCCAACTCCTACGAGCAGTACTTC. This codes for CASSPIAANSYEQYF.

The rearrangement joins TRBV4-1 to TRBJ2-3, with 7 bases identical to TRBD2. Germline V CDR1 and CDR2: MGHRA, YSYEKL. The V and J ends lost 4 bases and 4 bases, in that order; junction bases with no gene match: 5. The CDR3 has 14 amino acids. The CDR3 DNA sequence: TGCGCCAGCAGCCGCGGAGCGGGACCAGATACGCAGTATTTT. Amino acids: CASSRGAGPDTQYF.

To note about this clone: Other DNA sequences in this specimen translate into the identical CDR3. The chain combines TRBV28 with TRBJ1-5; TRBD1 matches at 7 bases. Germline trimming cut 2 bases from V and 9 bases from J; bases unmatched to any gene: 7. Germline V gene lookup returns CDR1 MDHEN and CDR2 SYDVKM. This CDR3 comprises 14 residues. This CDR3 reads CASSLRQGGGPQHF. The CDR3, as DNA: TGTGCCAGCAGTTTACGACAGGGTGGAGGGCCCCAGCATTTT.

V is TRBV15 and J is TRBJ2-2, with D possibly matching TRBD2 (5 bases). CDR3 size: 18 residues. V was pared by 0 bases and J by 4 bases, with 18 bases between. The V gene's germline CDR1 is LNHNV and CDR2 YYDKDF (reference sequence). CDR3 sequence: CATSRDRGAGAATGELFF. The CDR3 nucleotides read TGTGCCACCAGCAGAGATCGGGGTGCGGGCGCGGCCACCGGGGAGCTGTTTTTT.

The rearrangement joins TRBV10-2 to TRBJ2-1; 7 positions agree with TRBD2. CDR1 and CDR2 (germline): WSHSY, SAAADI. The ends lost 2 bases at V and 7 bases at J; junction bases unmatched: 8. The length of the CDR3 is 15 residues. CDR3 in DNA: TGCGCCAGCAGTGAGAGGGCGGGAGATGGGAATGAGCAGTTCTTC. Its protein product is CASSERAGDGNEQFF.

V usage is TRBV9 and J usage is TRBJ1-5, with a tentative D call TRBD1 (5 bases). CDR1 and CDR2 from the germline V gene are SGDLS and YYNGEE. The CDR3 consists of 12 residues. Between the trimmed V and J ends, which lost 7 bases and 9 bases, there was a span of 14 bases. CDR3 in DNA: TGTGCCAGCGGCCCCAACGGGGGGCCCCAGCATTTT. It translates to CASGPNGGPQHF.

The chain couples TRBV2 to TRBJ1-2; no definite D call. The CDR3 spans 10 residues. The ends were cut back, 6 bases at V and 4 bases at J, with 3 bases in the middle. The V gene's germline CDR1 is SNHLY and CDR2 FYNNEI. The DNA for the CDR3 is TGTGCCAGCAGCCTCTATGGCTACACCTTC. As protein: CASSLYGYTF.

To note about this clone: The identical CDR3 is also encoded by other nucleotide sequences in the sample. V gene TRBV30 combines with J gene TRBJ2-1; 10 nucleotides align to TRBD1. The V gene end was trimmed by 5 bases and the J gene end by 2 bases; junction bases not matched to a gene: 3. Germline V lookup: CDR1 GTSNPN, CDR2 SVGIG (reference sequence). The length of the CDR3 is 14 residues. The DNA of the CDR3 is TGTGCCTGGGGAGACAGGGGGCCCTACAATGAGCAGTTCTTC. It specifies CAWGDRGPYNEQFF.

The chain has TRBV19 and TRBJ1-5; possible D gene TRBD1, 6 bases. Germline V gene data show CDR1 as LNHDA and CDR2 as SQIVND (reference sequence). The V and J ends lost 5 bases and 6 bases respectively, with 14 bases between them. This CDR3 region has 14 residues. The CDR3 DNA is TGTGCCAGTAGTGATGGGGGGGCCGGTCAGCCCCAGCATTTT. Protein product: CASSDGGAGQPQHF.

The CDR3 nucleotides are TGCAGCGTTGCGGGGAGGGGAGCTAACTATGGCTACACCTTC. This encodes CSVAGRGANYGYTF. The rearrangement links TRBV29-1 to TRBJ1-2, with D perhaps matching TRBD1 (5 bases). Germline V gene lookup returns CDR1 SQVTM and CDR2 ANQGSEA. This CDR3 comprises 14 residues. The V and J ends lost 4 bases and 0 bases respectively, with 12 bases between them.

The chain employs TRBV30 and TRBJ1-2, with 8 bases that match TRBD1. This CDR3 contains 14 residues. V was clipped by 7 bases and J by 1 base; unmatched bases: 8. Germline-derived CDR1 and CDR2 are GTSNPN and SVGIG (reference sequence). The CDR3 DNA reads TGTGCCTCTGATGGGGACAGGCTTAACTATGGCTACACCTTC. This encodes CASDGDRLNYGYTF.

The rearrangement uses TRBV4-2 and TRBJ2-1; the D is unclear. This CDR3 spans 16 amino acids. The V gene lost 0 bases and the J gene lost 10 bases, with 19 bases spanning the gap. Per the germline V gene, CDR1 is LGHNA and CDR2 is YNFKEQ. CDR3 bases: TGTGCCAGCAGCCAAGAGGTGGCGTCCTTACGAGGAGAGCAGTTCTTC. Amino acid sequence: CASSQEVASLRGEQFF.

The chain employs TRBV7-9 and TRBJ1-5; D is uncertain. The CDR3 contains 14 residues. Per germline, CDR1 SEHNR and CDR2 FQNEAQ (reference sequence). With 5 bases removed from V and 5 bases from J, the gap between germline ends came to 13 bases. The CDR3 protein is CASSQEDGYQPQHF. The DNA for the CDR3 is TGTGCCAGCAGCCAAGAGGACGGTTATCAGCCCCAGCATTTT.

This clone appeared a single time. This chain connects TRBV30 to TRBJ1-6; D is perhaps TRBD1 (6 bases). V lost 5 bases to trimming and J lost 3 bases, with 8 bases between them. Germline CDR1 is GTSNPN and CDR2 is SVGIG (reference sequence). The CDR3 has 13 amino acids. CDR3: CAWEQGYNSPLHF. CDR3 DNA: TGTGCCTGGGAACAGGGCTATAATTCACCCCTCCACTTT.

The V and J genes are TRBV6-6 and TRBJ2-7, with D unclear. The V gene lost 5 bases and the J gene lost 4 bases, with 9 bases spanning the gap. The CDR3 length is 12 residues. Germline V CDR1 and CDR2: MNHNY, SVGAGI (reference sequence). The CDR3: CASSLTGYEQYF. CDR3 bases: TGTGCCAGCAGTCTGACCGGTTACGAGCAGTACTTC.

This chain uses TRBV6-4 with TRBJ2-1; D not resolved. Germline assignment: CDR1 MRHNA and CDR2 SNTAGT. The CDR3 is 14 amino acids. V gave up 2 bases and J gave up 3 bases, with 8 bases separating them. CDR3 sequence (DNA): TGTGCCAGCAGTGACCGTTGCCACTACAATGAGCAGTTCTTC. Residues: CASSDRCHYNEQFF.

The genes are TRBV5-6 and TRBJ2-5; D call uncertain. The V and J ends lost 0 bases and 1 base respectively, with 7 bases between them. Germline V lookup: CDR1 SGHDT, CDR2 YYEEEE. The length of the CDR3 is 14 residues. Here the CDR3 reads CASSLVGVQETQYF. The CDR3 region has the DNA TGTGCCAGCAGCTTGGTAGGAGTCCAAGAGACCCAGTACTTC. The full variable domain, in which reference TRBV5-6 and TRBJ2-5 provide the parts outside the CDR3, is DAGVTQSPTHLIKTRGQQVTLRCSPKSGHDTVSWYQQALGQGPQFIFQYYEEEERQRGNFPDRFSGHQFPNYSSELNVNALLLGDSALYLCASSLVGVQETQYFGPGTRLLVL.